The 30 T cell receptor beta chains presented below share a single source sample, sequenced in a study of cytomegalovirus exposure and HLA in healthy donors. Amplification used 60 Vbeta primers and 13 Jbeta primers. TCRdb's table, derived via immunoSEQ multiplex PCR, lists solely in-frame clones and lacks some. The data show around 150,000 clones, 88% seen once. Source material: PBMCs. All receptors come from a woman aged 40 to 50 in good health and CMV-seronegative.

CDR3 residues: CASSVGALGGTDTQYF. The CDR3 DNA reads TGTGCCAGCAGCGTAGGGGCGTTGGGAGGGACAGATACGCAGTATTTT. This chain uses TRBV9 with TRBJ2-3; TRBD2 matches 7 bases. The CDR3 extends over 16 amino acids. Germline CDR1 reads SGDLS; CDR2 reads YYNGEE. Trimming took 0 bases from V and 3 from J; bases not matched to a gene: 7. The whole variable domain, remainder taken from reference TRBV9 and TRBJ2-3, is DSGVTQTPKHLITATGQRVTLRCSPRSGDLSVYWYQQSLDQGLQFLIQYYNGEERAKGNILERFSAQQFPDLHSELNLSSLELGDSALYFCASSVGALGGTDTQYFGPGTRLTVL.

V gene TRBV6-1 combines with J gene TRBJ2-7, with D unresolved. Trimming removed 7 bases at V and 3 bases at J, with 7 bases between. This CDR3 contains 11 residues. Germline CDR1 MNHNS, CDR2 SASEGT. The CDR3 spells CASTLSYEQYF. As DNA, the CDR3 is TGTGCCAGCACCCTGAGCTACGAGCAGTACTTC.

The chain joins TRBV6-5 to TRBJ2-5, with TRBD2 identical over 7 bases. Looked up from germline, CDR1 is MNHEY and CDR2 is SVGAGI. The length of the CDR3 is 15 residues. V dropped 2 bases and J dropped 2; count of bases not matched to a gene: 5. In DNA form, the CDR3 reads TGTGCCAGCAGTTACGGGCTAGCGGCACAAGAGACCCAGTACTTC. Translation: CASSYGLAAQETQYF.

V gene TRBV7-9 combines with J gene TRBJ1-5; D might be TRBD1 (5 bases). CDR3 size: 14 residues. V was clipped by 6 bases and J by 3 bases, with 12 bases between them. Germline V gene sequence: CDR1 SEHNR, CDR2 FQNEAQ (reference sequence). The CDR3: CASSPGDSNQPQHF. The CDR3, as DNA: TGTGCCAGCAGTCCGGGGGACTCCAATCAGCCCCAGCATTTT.

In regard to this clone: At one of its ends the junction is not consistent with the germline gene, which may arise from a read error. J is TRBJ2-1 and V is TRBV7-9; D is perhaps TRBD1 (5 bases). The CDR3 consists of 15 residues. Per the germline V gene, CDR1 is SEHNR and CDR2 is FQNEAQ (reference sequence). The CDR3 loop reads CSSSLGWQMGRGSIF. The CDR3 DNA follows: TGTTCCAGCAGCTTAGGATGGCAAATGGGGCGCGGTTCGATCTTC.

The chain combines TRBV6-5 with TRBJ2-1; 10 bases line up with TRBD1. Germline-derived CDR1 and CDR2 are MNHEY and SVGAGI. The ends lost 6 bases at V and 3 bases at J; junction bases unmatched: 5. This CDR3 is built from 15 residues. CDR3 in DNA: TGTGCCAGCAGGATGACAGGGGGCTACTACAATGAGCAGTTCTTC. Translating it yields CASRMTGGYYNEQFF.

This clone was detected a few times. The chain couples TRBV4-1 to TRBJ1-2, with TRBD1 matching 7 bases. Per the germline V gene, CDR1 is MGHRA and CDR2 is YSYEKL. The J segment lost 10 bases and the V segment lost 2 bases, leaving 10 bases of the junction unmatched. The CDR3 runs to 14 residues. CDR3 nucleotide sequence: TGCGCCAGCAGCCAATTGCCAAACAGGGGACCCTACACCTTC. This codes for CASSQLPNRGPYTF.

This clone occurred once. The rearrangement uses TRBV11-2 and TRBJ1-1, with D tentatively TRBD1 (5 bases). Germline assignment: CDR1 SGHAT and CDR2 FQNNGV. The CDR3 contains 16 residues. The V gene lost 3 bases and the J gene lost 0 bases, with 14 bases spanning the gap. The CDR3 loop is CASSFWGVRVNTEAFF. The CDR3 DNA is TGTGCCAGCAGCTTTTGGGGGGTCCGAGTGAACACTGAAGCTTTCTTT.

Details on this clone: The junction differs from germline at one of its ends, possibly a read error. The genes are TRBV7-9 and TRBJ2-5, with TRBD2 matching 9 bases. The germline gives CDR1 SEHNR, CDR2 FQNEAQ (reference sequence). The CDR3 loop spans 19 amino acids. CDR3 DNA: TGTTCCAGCAGCTTATTCCCCCCCCCGGCTAGCGGGATACAAGAGACCCAGTACTTC. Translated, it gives CSSSLFPPPASGIQETQYF.

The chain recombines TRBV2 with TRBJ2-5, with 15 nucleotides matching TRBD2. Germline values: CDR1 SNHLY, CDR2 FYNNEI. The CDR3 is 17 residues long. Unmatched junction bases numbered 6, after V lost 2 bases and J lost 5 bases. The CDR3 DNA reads TGTGCCAGCAGTGAACGGACTAGCGGGAGGGCCAGGGAGACCCAGTACTTC. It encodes CASSERTSGRARETQYF. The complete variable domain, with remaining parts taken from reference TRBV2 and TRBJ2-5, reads EPEVTQTPSHQVTQMGQEVILRCVPISNHLYFYWYRQILGQKVEFLVSFYNNEISEKSEIFDDQFSVERPDGSNFTLKIRSTKLEDSAMYFCASSERTSGRARETQYFGPGTRLLVL.

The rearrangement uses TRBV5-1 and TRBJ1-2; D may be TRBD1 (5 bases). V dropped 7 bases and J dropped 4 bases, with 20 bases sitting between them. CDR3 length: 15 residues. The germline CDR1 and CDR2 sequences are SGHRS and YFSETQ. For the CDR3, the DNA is TGCGCCAGCGCAGGCATATGGGGCTTAGGCTATGGCTACACCTTC. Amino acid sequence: CASAGIWGLGYGYTF.

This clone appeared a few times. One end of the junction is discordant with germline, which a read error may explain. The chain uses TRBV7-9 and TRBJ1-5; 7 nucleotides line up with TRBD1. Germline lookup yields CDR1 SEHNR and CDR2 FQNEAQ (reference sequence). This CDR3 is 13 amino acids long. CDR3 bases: TGTTCCAGCAGCTTCGACAGGGACCAGCCCCAGCATTTT. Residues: CSSSFDRDQPQHF.

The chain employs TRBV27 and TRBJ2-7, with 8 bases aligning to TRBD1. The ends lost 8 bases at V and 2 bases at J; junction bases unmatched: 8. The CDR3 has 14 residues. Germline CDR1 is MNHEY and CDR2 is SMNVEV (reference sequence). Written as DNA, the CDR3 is TGTGCCAGCGCTCCAGGACAGGGCCCCTACGAGCAGTACTTC. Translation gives CASAPGQGPYEQYF.

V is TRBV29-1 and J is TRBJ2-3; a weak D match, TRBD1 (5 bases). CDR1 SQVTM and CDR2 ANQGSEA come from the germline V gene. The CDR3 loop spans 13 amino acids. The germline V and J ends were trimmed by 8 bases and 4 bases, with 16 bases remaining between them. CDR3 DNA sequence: TGCAGCTCCACCAGGGCGTCTGCAGATACGCAGTATTTT. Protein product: CSSTRASADTQYF.

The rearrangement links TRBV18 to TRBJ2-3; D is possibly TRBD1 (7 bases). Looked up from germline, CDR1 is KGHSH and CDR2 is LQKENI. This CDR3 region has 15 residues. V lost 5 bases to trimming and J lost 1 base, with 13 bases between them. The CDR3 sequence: CASSSGGTGTDTQYF. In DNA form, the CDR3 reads TGTGCCAGCTCATCAGGGGGGACAGGCACAGATACGCAGTATTTT.

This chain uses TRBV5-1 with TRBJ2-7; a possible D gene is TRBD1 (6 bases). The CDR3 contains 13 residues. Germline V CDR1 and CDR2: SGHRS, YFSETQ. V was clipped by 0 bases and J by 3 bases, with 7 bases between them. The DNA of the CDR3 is TGCGCCAGCAGCTTGGAAGGGGGCTACGAGCAGTACTTC. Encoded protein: CASSLEGGYEQYF.

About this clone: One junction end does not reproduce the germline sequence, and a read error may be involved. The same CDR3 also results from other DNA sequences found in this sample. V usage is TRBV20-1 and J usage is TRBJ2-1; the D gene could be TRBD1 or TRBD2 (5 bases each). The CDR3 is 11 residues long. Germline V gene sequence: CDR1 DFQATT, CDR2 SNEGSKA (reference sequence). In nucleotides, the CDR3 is TGCAGTGCGAGAGGGGCCAATGAGCAGTTCTTC. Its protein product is CSARGANEQFF.

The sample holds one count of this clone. The CDR3 DNA reads as TGTGCCAGTAGTATGTCGACTCTAGCGGGTAGCCCGAGCTCCTACAATGAGCAGTTCTTC. It yields the protein CASSMSTLAGSPSSYNEQFF. This chain links TRBV19 with TRBJ2-1, with TRBD2 identical over 8 bases. CDR1 is LNHDA, CDR2 SQIVND, per germline (reference sequence). The CDR3 has 20 residues. Trimming at V came to 3 bases and at J to 0 bases, leaving 16 bases not matched to a gene.

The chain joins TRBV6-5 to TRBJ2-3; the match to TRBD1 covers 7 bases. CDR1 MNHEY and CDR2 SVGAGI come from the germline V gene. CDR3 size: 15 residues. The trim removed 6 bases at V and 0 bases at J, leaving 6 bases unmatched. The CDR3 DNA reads TGTGCCAGCAGCACCCAGGGACAGAGCACAGATACGCAGTATTTT. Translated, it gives CASSTQGQSTDTQYF.

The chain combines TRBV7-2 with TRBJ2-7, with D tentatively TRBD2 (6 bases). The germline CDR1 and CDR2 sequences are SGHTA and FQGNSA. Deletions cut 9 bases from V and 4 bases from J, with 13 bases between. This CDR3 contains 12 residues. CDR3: CASGTLWYEQYF. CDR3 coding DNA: TGTGCCAGTGGGACTCTCTGGTACGAGCAGTACTTC. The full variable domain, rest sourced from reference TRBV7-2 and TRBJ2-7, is GAGVSQSPSNKVTEKGKDVELRCDPISGHTALYWYRQSLGQGLEFLIYFQGNSAPDKSGLPSDRFSAERTGGSVSTLTIQRTQQEDSAVYLCASGTLWYEQYFGPGTRLTVT.

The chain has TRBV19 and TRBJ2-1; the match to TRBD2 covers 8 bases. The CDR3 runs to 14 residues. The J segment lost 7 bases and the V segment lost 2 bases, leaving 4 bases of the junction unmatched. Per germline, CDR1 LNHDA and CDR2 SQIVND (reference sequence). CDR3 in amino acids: CASSISTSGNEQFF. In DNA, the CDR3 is TGTGCCAGTAGTATATCCACTAGCGGTAATGAGCAGTTCTTC.

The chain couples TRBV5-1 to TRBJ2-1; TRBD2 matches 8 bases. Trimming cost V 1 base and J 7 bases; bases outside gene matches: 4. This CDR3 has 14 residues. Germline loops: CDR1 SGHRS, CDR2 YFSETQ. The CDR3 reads CASSLSSGSNEQFF. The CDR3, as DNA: TGCGCCAGCAGCTTGTCTAGCGGGTCGAATGAGCAGTTCTTC. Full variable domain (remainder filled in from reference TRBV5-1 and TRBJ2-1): KAGVTQTPRYLIKTRGQQVTLSCSPISGHRSVSWYQQTPGQGLQFLFEYFSETQRNKGNFPGRFSGRQFSNSRSEMNVSTLELGDSALYLCASSLSSGSNEQFFGPGTRLTVL.

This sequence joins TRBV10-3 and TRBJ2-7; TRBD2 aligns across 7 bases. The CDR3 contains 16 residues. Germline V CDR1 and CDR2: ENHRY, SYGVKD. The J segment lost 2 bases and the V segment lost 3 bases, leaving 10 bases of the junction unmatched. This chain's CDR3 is CAISDSRGGRPYEQYF. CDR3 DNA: TGTGCCATCAGTGACTCCCGCGGGGGTCGCCCCTACGAGCAGTACTTC.

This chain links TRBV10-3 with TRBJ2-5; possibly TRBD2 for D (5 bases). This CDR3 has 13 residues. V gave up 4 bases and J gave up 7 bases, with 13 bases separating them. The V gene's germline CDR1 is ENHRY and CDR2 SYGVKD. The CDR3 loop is CAISGGGAGTQYF. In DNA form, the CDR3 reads TGTGCCATCAGTGGTGGAGGCGCGGGGACCCAGTACTTC.

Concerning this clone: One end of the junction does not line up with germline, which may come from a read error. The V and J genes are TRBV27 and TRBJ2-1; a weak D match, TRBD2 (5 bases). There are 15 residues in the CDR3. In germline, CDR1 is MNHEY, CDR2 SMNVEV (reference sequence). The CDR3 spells CAGSFEGLVYNEQFF. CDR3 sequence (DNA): TGTGCCGGCAGTTTTGAGGGCTTGGTCTACAATGAGCAGTTCTTC.

In nucleotides, the CDR3 is TGTGCCAGCAGCGATCCAACTAGCCTACCCTACGAGCAGTACTTC. Its translation is CASSDPTSLPYEQYF. The gene calls are TRBV28 and TRBJ2-5; D might be TRBD2 (6 bases). TRBJ2-7 matches the DNA end more closely, so the J call is doubtful. CDR3 length equals 15 residues. Germline lookup yields CDR1 MDHEN and CDR2 SYDVKM.

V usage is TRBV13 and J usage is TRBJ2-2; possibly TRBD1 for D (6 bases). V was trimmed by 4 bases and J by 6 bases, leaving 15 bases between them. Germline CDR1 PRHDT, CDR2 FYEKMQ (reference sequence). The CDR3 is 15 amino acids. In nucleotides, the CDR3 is TGTGCCAGCAGCTCCCGGGACAAGGGGCCCGGGGAGCTGTTTTTT. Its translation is CASSSRDKGPGELFF.

CDR3 in DNA: TGTGCCAGCAGCTCGGACTCCTTAGTCGGTGAGCAGTTCTTC. Translated, it gives CASSSDSLVGEQFF. This chain uses TRBV11-2 with TRBJ2-1; D may be TRBD2 (5 bases). V lost 4 bases, J lost 9 bases, and 16 bases lay in between. Germline lookup yields CDR1 SGHAT and CDR2 FQNNGV. The CDR3 is made up of 14 amino acids.

In DNA, the CDR3 is TGCAGCGTTGTTCGGGGGATCCAAGAGACCCAGTACTTC. The encoded protein is CSVVRGIQETQYF. This chain joins TRBV29-1 and TRBJ2-5, with TRBD2 as a possible D gene (6 bases). The CDR3 is made up of 13 amino acids. Germline CDR1 reads SQVTM; CDR2 reads ANQGSEA. Trimming removed 4 bases at V and 1 base at J, with 10 bases between.

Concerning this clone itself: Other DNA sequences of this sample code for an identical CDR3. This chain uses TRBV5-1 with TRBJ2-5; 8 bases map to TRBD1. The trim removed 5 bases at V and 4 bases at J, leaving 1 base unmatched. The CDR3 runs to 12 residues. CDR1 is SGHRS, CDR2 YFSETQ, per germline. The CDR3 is CASRGQGETQYF. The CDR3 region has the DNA TGCGCCAGCAGAGGACAGGGAGAGACCCAGTACTTC.